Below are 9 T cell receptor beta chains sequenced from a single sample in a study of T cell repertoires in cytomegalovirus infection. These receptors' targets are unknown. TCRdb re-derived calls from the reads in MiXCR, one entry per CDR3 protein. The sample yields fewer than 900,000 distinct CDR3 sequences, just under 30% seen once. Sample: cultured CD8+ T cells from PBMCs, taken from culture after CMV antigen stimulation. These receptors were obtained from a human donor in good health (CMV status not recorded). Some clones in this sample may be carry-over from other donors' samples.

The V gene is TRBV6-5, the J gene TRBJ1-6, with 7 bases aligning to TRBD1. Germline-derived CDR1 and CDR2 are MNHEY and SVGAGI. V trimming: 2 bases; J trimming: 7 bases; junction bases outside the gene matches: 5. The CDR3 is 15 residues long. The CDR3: CASSYRQGRNSPLHF. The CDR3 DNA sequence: TGTGCCAGCAGTTACCGACAGGGTAGGAATTCACCCCTCCACTTT.

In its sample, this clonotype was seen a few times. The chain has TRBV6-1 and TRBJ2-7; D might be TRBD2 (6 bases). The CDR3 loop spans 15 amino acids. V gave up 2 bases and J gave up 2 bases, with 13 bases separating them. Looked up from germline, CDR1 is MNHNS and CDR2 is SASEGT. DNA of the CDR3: TGTGCCAGCAGTGAACGGGCGGGGCCTACCTACGAGCAGTACTTC. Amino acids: CASSERAGPTYEQYF.

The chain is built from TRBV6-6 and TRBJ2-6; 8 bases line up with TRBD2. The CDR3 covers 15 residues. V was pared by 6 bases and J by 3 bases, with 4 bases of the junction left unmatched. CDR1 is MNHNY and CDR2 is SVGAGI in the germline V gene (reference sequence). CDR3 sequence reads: CASSYGGDGANVLTF. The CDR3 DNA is TGTGCCAGCAGCTACGGGGGGGATGGGGCCAACGTCCTGACTTTC.

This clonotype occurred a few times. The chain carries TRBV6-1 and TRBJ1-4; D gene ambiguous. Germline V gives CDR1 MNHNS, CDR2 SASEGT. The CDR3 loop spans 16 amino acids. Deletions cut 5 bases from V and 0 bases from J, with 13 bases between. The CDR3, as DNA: TGTGCCAGCAGTTCCGCCACGGCCGCAACTAATGAAAAACTGTTTTTT. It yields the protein CASSSATAATNEKLFF.

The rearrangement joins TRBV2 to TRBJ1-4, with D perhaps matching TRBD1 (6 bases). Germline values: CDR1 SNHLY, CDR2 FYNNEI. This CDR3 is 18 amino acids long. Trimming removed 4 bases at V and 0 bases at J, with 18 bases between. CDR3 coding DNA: TGTGCCAGCAGTGTCCGGCAGGGGAATAGCGCAACTAATGAAAAACTGTTTTTT. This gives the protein CASSVRQGNSATNEKLFF.

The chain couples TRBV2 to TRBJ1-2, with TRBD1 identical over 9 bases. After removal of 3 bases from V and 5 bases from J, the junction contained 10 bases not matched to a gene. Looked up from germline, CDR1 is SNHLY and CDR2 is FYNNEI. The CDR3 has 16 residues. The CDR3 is CASSEAGTGSFYGYTF. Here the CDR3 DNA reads TGTGCCAGCAGTGAGGCAGGGACAGGGTCCTTTTATGGCTACACCTTC.

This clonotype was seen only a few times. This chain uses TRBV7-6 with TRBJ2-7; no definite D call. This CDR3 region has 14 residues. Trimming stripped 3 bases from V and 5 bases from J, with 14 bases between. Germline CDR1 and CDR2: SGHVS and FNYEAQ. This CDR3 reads CASSFGLGDDEQYF. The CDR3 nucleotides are TGTGCCAGCAGCTTCGGGCTCGGCGACGACGAGCAGTACTTC.

CDR3 sequence reads: CATSVGPEAFF. The CDR3 bases are TGTGCCACCAGTGTGGGTCCTGAAGCTTTCTTT. This chain links TRBV24-1 with TRBJ1-1; D gene uncertain. The CDR3 consists of 11 residues. V lost 5 bases to trimming and J lost 6 bases, with 6 bases between them. Per germline, CDR1 KGHDR and CDR2 SFDVKD.

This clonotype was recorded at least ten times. The CDR3 is CASSLNDRVQEKLFF. The DNA for the CDR3 is TGTGCCAGCAGTTTAAACGACCGGGTCCAGGAAAAACTGTTTTTT. This chain connects TRBV7-2 to TRBJ1-4; unclear D gene. Trimming removed 6 bases from V and 8 bases from J, with 19 bases in between. In germline, CDR1 is SGHTA, CDR2 FQGNSA. The CDR3 totals 15 residues.